This TCR beta chain was profiled in a study of blood T cell repertoires in COVID-19. TCRdb's copy holds only in-frame clones and misses some; the assay was immunoSEQ multiplex PCR. The table records more than 200,000 clones, 81% of them present only once. V shed 0 bases, J shed 4 bases, and the junction held 4 bases outside the gene matches. Germline assignment: CDR1 SNHLY and CDR2 FYNNEI. The CDR3 covers 15 residues. The chain recombines TRBV2 with TRBJ1-2; 8 bases are shared with TRBD1. Sequenced: peripheral blood. This receptor was identified in a woman older than 75 with acute or convalescent COVID-19. This CDR3 is CASSEARTGIYGYTF. The CDR3 coding sequence is TGTGCCAGCAGTGAAGCGCGGACAGGGATCTATGGCTACACCTTC.